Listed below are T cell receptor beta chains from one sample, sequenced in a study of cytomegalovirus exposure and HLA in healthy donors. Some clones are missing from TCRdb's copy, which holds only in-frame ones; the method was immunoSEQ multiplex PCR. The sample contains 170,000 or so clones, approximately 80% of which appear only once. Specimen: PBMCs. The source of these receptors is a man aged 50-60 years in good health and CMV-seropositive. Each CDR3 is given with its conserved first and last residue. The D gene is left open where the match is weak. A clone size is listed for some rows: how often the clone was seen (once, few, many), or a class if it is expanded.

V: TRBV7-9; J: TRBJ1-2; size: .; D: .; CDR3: CASSPSAGNYGYTF; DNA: TGTGCCAGCAGCCCCTCCGCCGGGAACTATGGCTACACCTTC
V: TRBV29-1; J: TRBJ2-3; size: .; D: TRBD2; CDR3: CSVASGGRTDTQYF; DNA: TGCAGCGTTGCTAGCGGGGGCCGCACAGATACGCAGTATTTT
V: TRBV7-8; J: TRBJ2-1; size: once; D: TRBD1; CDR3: CASSPTDRLWQFF; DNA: TGTGCCAGCAGCCCCACGGACAGGCTGTGGCAGTTCTTC
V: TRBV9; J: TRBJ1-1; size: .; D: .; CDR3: CASSPRGGAMDTEAFF; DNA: TGTGCCAGCAGCCCAAGGGGGGGGGCGATGGACACTGAAGCTTTCTTT
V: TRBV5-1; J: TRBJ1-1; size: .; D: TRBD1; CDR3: CASSSGSTGGNTEAFF; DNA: TGCGCCAGCAGCTCGGGGTCGACAGGGGGGAACACTGAAGCTTTCTTT
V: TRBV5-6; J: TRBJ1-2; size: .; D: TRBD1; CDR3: CASTYNRGGYTF; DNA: TGTGCCAGCACCTATAACAGGGGTGGCTACACCTTC
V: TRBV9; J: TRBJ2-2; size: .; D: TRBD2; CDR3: CASSVWTSGRAGELFF; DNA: TGTGCCAGCAGCGTATGGACTAGCGGGAGGGCCGGGGAGCTGTTTTTT
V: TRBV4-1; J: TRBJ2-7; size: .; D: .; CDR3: CASSQASSHSPSYEQYF; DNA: TGCGCCAGCAGCCAAGCTAGTTCTCACTCGCCCTCCTACGAGCAGTACTTC
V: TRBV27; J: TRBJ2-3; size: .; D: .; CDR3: CASSVLPPTDTQYF; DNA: TGTGCCAGCAGTGTACTACCCCCGACAGATACGCAGTATTTT
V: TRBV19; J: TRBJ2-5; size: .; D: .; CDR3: CASSAWGVDETQYF; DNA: TGTGCCAGTAGTGCCTGGGGGGTAGATGAGACCCAGTACTTC
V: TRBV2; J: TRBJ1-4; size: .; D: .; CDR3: CASSVGTRGEKLFF; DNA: TGTGCCAGCAGTGTAGGGACACGAGGCGAAAAACTGTTTTTT
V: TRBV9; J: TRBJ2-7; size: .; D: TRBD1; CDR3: CASSGQGSSYEQYF; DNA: TGTGCCAGCAGCGGACAGGGGAGCTCCTACGAGCAGTACTTC
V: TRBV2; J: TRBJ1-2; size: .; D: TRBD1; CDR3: CASNVGQINYGYTF; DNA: TGTGCCAGCAACGTGGGACAGATTAACTATGGCTACACCTTC
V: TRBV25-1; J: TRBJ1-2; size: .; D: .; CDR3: CASRQDYGYTF; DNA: TGTGCCAGCAGACAAGACTATGGCTACACCTTC
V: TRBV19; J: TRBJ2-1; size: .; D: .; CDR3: CASAAGGAGSNEQFF; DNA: TGTGCCAGTGCTGCCGGAGGAGCGGGTTCCAATGAGCAGTTCTTC
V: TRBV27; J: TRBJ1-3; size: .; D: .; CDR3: CASSRGGGNTIYF; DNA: TGTGCCAGCAGCAGAGGAGGCGGAAACACCATATATTTT
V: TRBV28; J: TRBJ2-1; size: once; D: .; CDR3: CASSSLAEYNEQFF; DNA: TGTGCCAGCAGTTCCTTAGCGGAATACAATGAGCAGTTCTTC
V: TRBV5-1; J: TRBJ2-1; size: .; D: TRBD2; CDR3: CASLGTSGSTLPFF; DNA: TGCGCCAGCCTCGGGACTAGCGGGAGCACACTACCGTTCTTC
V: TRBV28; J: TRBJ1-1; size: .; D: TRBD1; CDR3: CASSPTGQGAFTEAFF; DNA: TGTGCCAGCAGTCCCACAGGACAGGGGGCCTTTACTGAAGCTTTCTTT
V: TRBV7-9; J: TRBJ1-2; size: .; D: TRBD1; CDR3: CASRSDRESLGYTF; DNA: TGTGCCAGCAGATCGGACAGGGAATCCCTAGGCTACACCTTC
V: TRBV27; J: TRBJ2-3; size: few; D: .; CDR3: CASSLTEGSTDTQYF; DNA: TGTGCCAGCAGTCTTACAGAGGGCAGCACAGATACGCAGTATTTT
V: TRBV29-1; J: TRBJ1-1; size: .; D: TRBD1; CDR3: CSGQGDHTEAFF; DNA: TGCAGCGGACAGGGCGATCACACTGAAGCTTTCTTT
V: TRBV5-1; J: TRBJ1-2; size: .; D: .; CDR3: CASSVSTGDYGYTF; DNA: TGCGCCAGCAGCGTATCGACAGGAGACTATGGCTACACCTTC
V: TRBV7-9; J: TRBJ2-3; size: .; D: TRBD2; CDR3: CASSLLGTSGRASTNTQYF; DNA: TGTGCCAGCAGCCTCCTAGGGACTAGCGGGAGGGCAAGCACGAATACGCAGTATTTT
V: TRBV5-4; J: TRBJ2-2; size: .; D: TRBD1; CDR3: CASAYRGRNTGELFF; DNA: TGTGCCAGCGCATACAGGGGCCGTAACACCGGGGAGCTGTTTTTT
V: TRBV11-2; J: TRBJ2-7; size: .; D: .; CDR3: CASSPRRGGSYEQYF; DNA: TGTGCCAGCAGCCCACGCAGGGGTGGGTCCTACGAGCAGTACTTC
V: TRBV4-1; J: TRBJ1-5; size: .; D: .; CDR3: CASSQNYPGTQHF; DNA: TGCGCCAGCAGCCAAAACTATCCCGGGACACAGCATTTT
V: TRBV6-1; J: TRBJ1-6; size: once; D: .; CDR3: CASSEAWQGNSPLHF; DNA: TGTGCCAGCAGTGAAGCGTGGCAGGGGAATTCACCCCTCCACTTT
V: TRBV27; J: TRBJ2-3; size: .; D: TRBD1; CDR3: CASSSEGGTGPIGTDTQYF; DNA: TGTGCCAGCAGTTCCGAGGGGGGGACAGGGCCGATAGGCACAGATACGCAGTATTTT
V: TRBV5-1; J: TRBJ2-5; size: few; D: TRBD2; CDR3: CASSLASTGTSGRTQYF; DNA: TGCGCCAGCAGCTTGGCCTCAACCGGGACTAGCGGGAGGACCCAGTACTTC
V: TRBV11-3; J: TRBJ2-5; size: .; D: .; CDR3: CASSFLQETQYF; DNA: TGTGCCAGCAGCTTCTTACAAGAGACCCAGTACTTC
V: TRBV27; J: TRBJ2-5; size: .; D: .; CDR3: CASRQTDGIYTAEETQYF; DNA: TGTGCCAGCAGGCAGACGGACGGGATCTACACCGCGGAGGAGACCCAGTACTTC
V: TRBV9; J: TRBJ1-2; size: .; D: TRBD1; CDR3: CASSIRDSKDGYTF; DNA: TGTGCCAGCAGCATAAGGGACAGTAAGGATGGCTACACCTTC
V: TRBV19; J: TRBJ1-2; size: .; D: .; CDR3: CASSIGQYGYTF; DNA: TGTGCCAGTAGTATAGGGCAGTATGGCTACACCTTC
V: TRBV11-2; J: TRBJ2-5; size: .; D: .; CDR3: CASSLAAVQETQYF; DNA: TGTGCCAGCAGCTTAGCGGCGGTCCAAGAGACCCAGTACTTC
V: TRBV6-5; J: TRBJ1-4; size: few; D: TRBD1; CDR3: CASSPGQGRKLFF; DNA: TGTGCCAGCAGTCCAGGACAGGGGCGAAAACTGTTTTTT
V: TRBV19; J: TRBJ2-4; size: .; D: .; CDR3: CASSSLLLAKNIQYF; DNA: TGTGCCAGTAGTTCACTGCTTCTAGCCAAAAACATTCAGTACTTC
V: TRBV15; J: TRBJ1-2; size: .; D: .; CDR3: CATFGTYPVYGYTF; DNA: TGTGCCACCTTTGGGACTTACCCTGTTTATGGCTACACCTTC
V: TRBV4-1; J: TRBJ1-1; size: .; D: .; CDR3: CASSQEEIQNTEAFF; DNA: TGCGCCAGCAGCCAAGAAGAAATACAGAACACTGAAGCTTTCTTT
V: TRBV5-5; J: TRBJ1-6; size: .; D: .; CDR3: CASSLTGKSPLHF; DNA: TGTGCCAGCAGCTTGACAGGGAAGTCACCCCTCCACTTT
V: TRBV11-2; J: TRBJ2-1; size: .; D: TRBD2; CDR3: CATLGGPYNEQFF; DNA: TGTGCCACCTTGGGAGGGCCCTACAATGAGCAGTTCTTC